This TCR beta chain comes out of a study of human T cells and chemical hapten exposure. This clonotype was counted many times. Its antigen is unknown. Time point given: patch test 3, about 24 weeks after DPC sensitization. Stated treatment: therapeutic diphenylcyclopropenone sensitization with weekly scalp DPC. Study-wide findings and caveats: Donors were affected by alopecia, so their immune reaction might vary from that of healthy individuals.

MiXCR, run by TCRdb on the RACE reads, gives a single entry per CDR3 protein. The profile shows 80,000 to 100,000 distinct CDR3 sequences, roughly a quarter of them singletons. V was trimmed by 8 bases and J by 6 bases, leaving 15 bases between them. The CDR3 spans 13 residues. Germline V lookup: CDR1 KGHDR, CDR2 SFDVKD. This TCR was recovered from a man in his forties with alopecia areata. Some clones in this sample may be carry-over from other donors' samples. The sequencing used whole blood, collected in connection with sensitization to the hapten diphenylcyclopropenone (DPC). The rearrangement joins TRBV24-1 to TRBJ1-1; weak D call: TRBD1 (5 bases). The CDR3 nucleotides read TGTGCCACCAAGCAGGGACCGGCTGCTGAAGCTTTCTTT. Translation: CATKQGPAAEAFF.